A selection of T cell receptor beta chains follows, all from one sample in a study of control samples from healthy donors and cancer patients. Assay: immunoSEQ multiplex PCR; the TCRdb copy retains only in-frame clones and omits some. Among some 140,000 clones listed, roughly 92% were seen once. The specimen sequenced was blood. Receptor source: a man younger than 45 in good health. Each CDR3 is given with its conserved first and last residue. A D gene is named only where the DNA matches it firmly. The listing skips clone size in some rows; elsewhere it reads once, few, many or a size class.

CDR3	DNA	J	D	size	V
CAISDGGSGYTF	TGTGCCATCAGTGACGGGGGCTCTGGCTACACCTTC	TRBJ1-2	.	.	TRBV10-3
CASSQRTGAFEKLFF	TGTGCCAGCAGCCAAAGGACAGGGGCCTTTGAAAAACTGTTTTTT	TRBJ1-4	TRBD1	.	TRBV3-1/TRBV3-2
CASSVAVGGLMNEQFF	TGTGCCAGCAGCGTAGCGGTGGGAGGGCTTATGAATGAGCAGTTCTTC	TRBJ2-1	TRBD2	once	TRBV9
CASSLAVPLSSYNEQFF	TGTGCCAGCAGCTTGGCGGTGCCGTTGTCTAGCTACAATGAGCAGTTCTTC	TRBJ2-1	.	.	TRBV5-4
CASSSGVGQPQHF	TGTGCCAGCAGTTCAGGGGTAGGGCAGCCCCAGCATTTT	TRBJ1-5	.	.	TRBV28
CASSSIGTVGISYEQYF	TGTGCCAGCAGCTCGATCGGGACAGTTGGTATATCGTACGAGCAGTACTTC	TRBJ2-7	TRBD1	.	TRBV5-6
CASSPATGILDEQFF	TGTGCCAGCTCTCCCGCGACAGGGATCCTGGATGAGCAGTTCTTC	TRBJ2-1	TRBD1	.	TRBV18
CASSEALQGRGYTF	TGTGCCAGCAGTGAAGCGTTACAGGGAAGGGGCTACACCTTC	TRBJ1-2	.	.	TRBV2
CASSLSYEDGYTF	TGTGCCAGCAGCCTTAGCTACGAGGATGGCTACACCTTC	TRBJ1-2	.	.	TRBV7-9
CASSSSRDSPLHF	TGTGCCAGCAGCTCCTCCCGAGATTCACCCCTCCACTTT	TRBJ1-6	.	.	TRBV7-9